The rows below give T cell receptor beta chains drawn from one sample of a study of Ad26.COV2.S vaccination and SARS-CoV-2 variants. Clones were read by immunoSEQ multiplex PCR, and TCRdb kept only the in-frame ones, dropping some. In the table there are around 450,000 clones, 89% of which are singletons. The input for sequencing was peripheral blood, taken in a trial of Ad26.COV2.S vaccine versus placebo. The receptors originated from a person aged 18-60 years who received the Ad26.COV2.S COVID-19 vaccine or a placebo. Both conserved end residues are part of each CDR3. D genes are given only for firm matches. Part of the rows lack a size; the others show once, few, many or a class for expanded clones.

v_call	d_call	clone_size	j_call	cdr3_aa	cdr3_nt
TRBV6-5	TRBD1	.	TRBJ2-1	CASLGQGFNEQFF	TGTGCCAGCCTGGGACAGGGGTTCAATGAGCAGTTCTTC
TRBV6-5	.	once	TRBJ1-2	CASSYDPGRTSYGYTF	TGTGCCAGCAGTTACGACCCAGGGCGGACTAGTTATGGCTACACCTTC
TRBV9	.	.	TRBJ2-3	CASSVEGMLVADTQYF	TGTGCCAGCAGCGTGGAAGGGATGCTAGTCGCAGATACGCAGTATTTT
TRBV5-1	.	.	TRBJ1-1	CASSPGHANTEAFF	TGCGCCAGCAGCCCGGGACACGCGAACACTGAAGCTTTCTTT
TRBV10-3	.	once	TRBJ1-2	CAVTDAGNYGYTF	TGTGCCGTCACAGACGCAGGAAACTATGGCTACACCTTC
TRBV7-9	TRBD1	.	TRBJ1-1	CASSLDLRGENTEAFF	TGTGCCAGCAGCTTAGATCTCAGGGGGGAGAACACTGAAGCTTTCTTT
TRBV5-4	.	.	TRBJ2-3	CASSLGGQGSTDTQYF	TGTGCCAGCAGCTTAGGGGGTCAGGGGAGCACAGATACGCAGTATTTT
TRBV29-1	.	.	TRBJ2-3	CSAIGQGGFTDTQYF	TGCAGCGCAATCGGACAGGGAGGGTTCACAGATACGCAGTATTTT
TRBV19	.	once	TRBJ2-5	CASSIEQPPFKETQYF	TGTGCCAGTAGTATCGAACAGCCGCCTTTCAAAGAGACCCAGTACTTC
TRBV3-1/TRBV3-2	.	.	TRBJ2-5	CASSRGDLETQYF	TGTGCCAGCAGCCGTGGGGACTTAGAGACCCAGTACTTC
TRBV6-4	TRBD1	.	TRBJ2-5	CASSDSTGPTRTGQETQYF	TGTGCCAGCAGTGACTCGACGGGGCCTACTAGGACAGGTCAAGAGACCCAGTACTTC
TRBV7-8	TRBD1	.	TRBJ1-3	CASSSTGDGNTIYF	TGTGCCAGCAGCTCGACAGGGGACGGAAACACCATATATTTT
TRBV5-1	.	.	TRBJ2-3	CASSLGQNTDTQYF	TGCGCCAGCAGCTTGGGGCAGAACACAGATACGCAGTATTTT
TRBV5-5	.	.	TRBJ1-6	CASSLRGPYSPLHF	TGTGCCAGCAGCTTGCGGGGGCCCTACTCACCCCTCCACTTT
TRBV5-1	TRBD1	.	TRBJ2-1	CASSLADRGLNEQFF	TGCGCCAGCAGCTTGGCGGACAGGGGGTTGAATGAGCAGTTCTTC
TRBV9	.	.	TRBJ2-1	CASSPGRGDNEQFF	TGTGCCAGCAGCCCCGGTAGGGGGGACAATGAGCAGTTCTTC
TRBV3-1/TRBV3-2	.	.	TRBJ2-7	CASSWGYEQYF	TGTGCCAGCAGCTGGGGGTACGAGCAGTACTTC
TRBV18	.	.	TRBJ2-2	CASSPRLSSPGGELFF	TGTGCCAGCTCACCAAGATTAAGCTCACCCGGCGGGGAGCTGTTTTTT
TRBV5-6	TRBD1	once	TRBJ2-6	CASSLTGGVPGANVLTF	TGTGCCAGCAGCTTGACAGGGGGCGTACCTGGGGCCAACGTCCTGACTTTC
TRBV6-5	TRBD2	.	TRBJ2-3	CASRALAGGTDTQYF	TGTGCCAGCAGGGCACTAGCGGGGGGGACAGATACGCAGTATTTT
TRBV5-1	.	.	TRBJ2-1	CASSGGGVTYNEQFF	TGCGCCAGCAGCGGTGGAGGGGTCACCTACAATGAGCAGTTCTTC
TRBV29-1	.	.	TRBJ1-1	CSVEAADTEAFF	TGCAGCGTTGAAGCCGCAGACACTGAAGCTTTCTTT
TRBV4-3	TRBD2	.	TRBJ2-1	CASSQVFGGESAEQFF	TGCGCCAGCAGCCAAGTTTTTGGGGGGGAGAGTGCTGAGCAGTTCTTC
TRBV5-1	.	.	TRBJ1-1	CASSLAPENTEAFF	TGCGCCAGCAGCTTGGCTCCAGAGAACACTGAAGCTTTCTTT
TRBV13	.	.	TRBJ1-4	CASSLFRDEKLFF	TGTGCCAGCAGCTTATTTAGAGATGAAAAACTGTTTTTT